Listed here are 31 T cell receptor beta chains from one sample, sequenced in a study of T cell repertoires in cytomegalovirus infection. No antigen has been assigned to these receptors. TCRdb re-called the reads with MiXCR, one entry per CDR3 protein. This sample has some 130,000 distinct CDR3 sequences; about 24% occur once, and the top ten carry 30% to 40%. Sequenced sample: PBMCs, sequenced either directly or after in vitro stimulation (not recorded which). These receptors all come from a human donor in good health (CMV status not recorded). Some clones in this sample may be carry-over from other donors' samples.

This chain uses TRBV2 with TRBJ1-5; D call uncertain. The V gene lost 3 bases and the J gene lost 7 bases, with 13 bases spanning the gap. CDR3 size: 14 residues. Germline assignment: CDR1 SNHLY and CDR2 FYNNEI. CDR3 amino acids: CASSDKRVEQPQHF. The CDR3 DNA follows: TGTGCCAGCAGTGATAAGAGGGTTGAGCAGCCCCAGCATTTT.

This clonotype was recorded many times. The V call is TRBV7-8, the J call TRBJ2-1; 10 bases agree with TRBD1. J was trimmed by 9 bases and V by 4 bases; bases with no gene match: 3. Germline assignment: CDR1 SGHVS and CDR2 FQNEAQ. This CDR3 is built from 13 residues. The CDR3 DNA is TGTGCCAGCAGCTGGGGACAGGGGAGTGAGCAGTTCTTC. It encodes CASSWGQGSEQFF.

In this sample, this clonotype turned up many times. V is TRBV6-6 and J is TRBJ1-6; D uncertain. Looked up from germline, CDR1 is MNHNY and CDR2 is SVGAGI (reference sequence). The CDR3 is 14 residues long. Trimming left V 7 bases short and J 9 bases short, with 16 bases between. The CDR3 bases are TGTGCCAGCATCACGGGTAGTTCGGGTTCACCCCTCCACTTT. It specifies CASITGSSGSPLHF.

The rearrangement links TRBV2 to TRBJ2-7, with TRBD1 matching 7 bases. Germline V CDR1 and CDR2: SNHLY, FYNNEI. Losses at the gene ends were 2 bases for V and 1 base for J; bases not matched to a gene: 8. The length of the CDR3 is 16 residues. The CDR3 nucleotides are TGTGCCAGCAGTGAAAAGACAGGGTCGAAATCCTACGAGCAGTACGTC. As protein: CASSEKTGSKSYEQYV.

There are a few counts of this clonotype. The chain combines TRBV7-9 with TRBJ2-1, with 8 bases aligning to TRBD2. The germline gives CDR1 SEHNR, CDR2 FQNEAQ (reference sequence). The CDR3 covers 14 residues. The V gene end was trimmed by 1 base and the J gene end by 5 bases; junction bases not matched to a gene: 1. Here the CDR3 DNA reads TGTGCCAGCAGCTTAGTAGCGGGACACAATGAGCAGTTCTTC. Translation gives CASSLVAGHNEQFF.

V and J are TRBV19 and TRBJ1-1; D is ambiguous. Germline V gene sequence: CDR1 LNHDA, CDR2 SQIVND (reference sequence). The CDR3 covers 14 residues. The germline V and J ends were trimmed by 5 bases and 5 bases, with 15 bases remaining between them. This CDR3 reads CASSFGLPGTEAFF. CDR3 bases: TGTGCCAGTAGTTTTGGCCTCCCTGGGACTGAAGCTTTCTTT.

The chain is built from TRBV12-5 and TRBJ2-7; D is unresolved. Germline lookup yields CDR1 LGHNT and CDR2 FRNRAP. Trimming cost V 6 bases and J 1 base, with 7 bases left between them. The CDR3 is 12 residues long. Written as DNA, the CDR3 is TGTGCTAGTGGAAGGTCGTCCTACGAGCAGTACGTC. Its translation: CASGRSSYEQYV.

The chain carries TRBV6-2 or TRBV6-3 and TRBJ2-7; TRBD2 aligns across 10 bases. Unmatched junction bases numbered 9, after V lost 6 bases and J lost 1 base. Germline values: CDR1 MNHEY, CDR2 SVGEGT. This CDR3 comprises 16 residues. CDR3 protein: CASRTSGRGRSYEQYV. The CDR3 bases are TGTGCCAGCAGGACGAGCGGGAGGGGTCGGTCCTACGAGCAGTACGTC.

The chain joins TRBV7-2 to TRBJ1-3; a weak D match, TRBD1 (5 bases). V dropped 1 base and J dropped 2 bases, with 9 bases sitting between them. CDR1 is SGHTA, CDR2 FQGNSA, per germline. The CDR3 contains 15 residues. In DNA, the CDR3 is TGTGCCAGCAGCTTAGTATTGGGGGCTGGAAACACCATATATTTT. It is translated as CASSLVLGAGNTIYF.

This clonotype was seen a few times. The rearrangement uses TRBV4-3 and TRBJ2-4; 8 positions match TRBD2. Losses at the gene ends were 0 bases for V and 0 bases for J; bases not matched to a gene: 7. Germline V CDR1 and CDR2: LGHNA, YSLEER. This CDR3 region has 18 residues. This chain's CDR3 is CASSQDPTSGIAKNIQYF. The CDR3 DNA is TGCGCCAGCAGCCAAGATCCCACTAGCGGAATAGCCAAAAACATTCAGTACTTC.

This clonotype was counted only a few times. The J gene is TRBJ1-4, the V gene TRBV5-4; D is possibly TRBD1 (5 bases). This CDR3 has 15 residues. CDR1 is SGHNT and CDR2 is YYREEE in the germline V gene (reference sequence). Trimming stripped 4 bases from V and 13 bases from J, with 23 bases between. The CDR3 bases are TGTGCCAGCAGCCCTCATAACGGTCGGGACGGATCACTGTTTTTT. Its translation: CASSPHNGRDGSLFF.

In its sample, this clonotype was seen a few times. CDR3 in DNA: TGTGCCAGCAGCTTAACAGGGGGCGAAACAGATACGCAGTATTTT. Protein: CASSLTGGETDTQYF. The chain recombines TRBV7-3 with TRBJ2-3; 7 nucleotides line up with TRBD1. The junction had 3 bases not matched to a gene; V was cut back by 0 bases and J by 3 bases. The CDR3 has 15 residues. Looked up from germline, CDR1 is SGHTA and CDR2 is FQGTGA.

On this clonotype itself: The junction departs from the called germline gene at one end, perhaps through a read error. The genes are TRBV4-1 and TRBJ1-2, with D hard to call. The CDR3 is made up of 14 amino acids. Per germline, CDR1 MGHRA and CDR2 YSYEKL. The CDR3 DNA is TGCGCCAGCATCCAAGATCTCTGGGGTCCTGTCTACACCTTC. Its protein is CASIQDLWGPVYTF.

V gene TRBV29-1 combines with J gene TRBJ2-5; tentatively, D is TRBD1 or TRBD2 (6 bases each). With 7 bases removed from V and 4 bases from J, the gap between germline ends came to 16 bases. Looked up from germline, CDR1 is SQVTM and CDR2 is ANQGSEA. This CDR3 has 13 residues. The CDR3 here is CSELQGGGETQYF. In DNA form, the CDR3 reads TGCAGCGAGCTACAGGGAGGAGGAGAGACCCAGTACTTC.

This clonotype occurred a few times. This chain joins TRBV12-3 or TRBV12-4 and TRBJ2-1, with 10 bases that match TRBD2. This CDR3 contains 13 residues. V gave up 6 bases and J gave up 6 bases; unmatched junction bases: 2. The CDR3 region has the DNA TGTGCCAGCAGACTAGCGGGGCCCAATGAGCAGTTCTTC. Protein product: CASRLAGPNEQFF.

As concerns this clonotype: A much bigger clone sits one base away, suggesting this may be a read error. The chain employs TRBV7-2 and TRBJ2-3; D gene unclear. V lost 1 base and J 3 bases, leaving 5 bases between the germline ends. Germline lookup yields CDR1 SGHTA and CDR2 FQGNSA. This CDR3 has 13 amino acids. CDR3 protein: CTSSLVQTDTQYF. In DNA form, the CDR3 reads TGTACCAGCAGCTTAGTACAGACAGATACGCAGTATTTT.

This clonotype was seen repeatedly, ten times or more. The rearrangement uses TRBV7-6 and TRBJ2-7, with no clear D. The CDR3 sequence is 13 residues long. Trimming removed 1 base at V and 5 bases at J, with 9 bases between. The germline CDR1 and CDR2 sequences are SGHVS and FNYEAQ. The CDR3 DNA follows: TGTGCCAGCAGCTTAGGGGTTCGGGACGAGCAGTACGTC. Translated, it gives CASSLGVRDEQYV.

This clonotype was found a few times. The chain employs TRBV7-2 and TRBJ1-1, with 8 bases aligning to TRBD1. This CDR3 contains 14 residues. Germline V gene lookup returns CDR1 SGHTA and CDR2 FQGNSA. The J segment lost 4 bases and the V segment lost 5 bases, leaving 6 bases of the junction unmatched. The CDR3 DNA reads TGTGCCAGCAGCCCCCGACAGGGGAGCACTGAAGCTTTCTTT. Translated, it gives CASSPRQGSTEAFF.

This chain links TRBV29-1 with TRBJ2-5; D ambiguous. Trimming took 7 bases from V and 5 from J, leaving 14 bases between them. The CDR3 sequence is 12 residues long. Germline values: CDR1 SQVTM, CDR2 ANQGSEA. The CDR3 spells CSASNSGETQYF. The CDR3 DNA reads TGCAGCGCGTCAAATTCTGGGGAGACCCAGTACTTC.

The chain is built from TRBV5-4 and TRBJ2-1; 12 bases agree with TRBD2. The CDR3 has 16 residues. The ends lost 0 bases at V and 8 bases at J; junction bases unmatched: 6. CDR1 and CDR2 from the germline V gene are SGHNT and YYREEE (reference sequence). The CDR3 nucleotides read TGTGCCAGCAGCTTGGGACTAGCGGGAGAAGTGGATGAGCAGTTCTTC. Amino acid sequence: CASSLGLAGEVDEQFF.

The chain joins TRBV5-8 to TRBJ2-6; D gene ambiguous. V dropped 0 bases and J dropped 2 bases, with 9 bases sitting between them. This CDR3 is built from 16 residues. CDR1 and CDR2 from the germline V gene are SGHTS and YDEGEE. The CDR3 DNA sequence: TGTGCCAGCAGCTTGGTTCTGACTCCTGGGGCCAACGTCCTGACTTTC. Its translation: CASSLVLTPGANVLTF.

This clonotype was picked up a small number of times. This rearrangement joins TRBV12-3 or TRBV12-4 to TRBJ1-6, with D unclear. The CDR3 has 13 residues. V lost 5 bases and J 6 bases, leaving 8 bases between the germline ends. CDR3 sequence (DNA): TGTGCCAGCAGTCAGACTCTTAATTCACCCCTCCACTTT. This codes for CASSQTLNSPLHF.

This clonotype was counted once. The chain recombines TRBV19 with TRBJ2-1; 14 positions agree with TRBD2. Losses at the gene ends were 0 bases for V and 4 bases for J; bases not matched to a gene: 8. Germline CDR1 reads LNHDA; CDR2 reads SQIVND (reference sequence). The CDR3 length is 19 residues. CDR3 sequence (DNA): TGTGCCAGTAGTATAGATCGACTAGCGGGAGGGCAGGGATACAATGAGCAGTTCTTC. It translates to CASSIDRLAGGQGYNEQFF.

This clonotype was counted at least ten times. The CDR3 loop is CASGLGLPGANVLTF. CDR3 coding DNA: TGTGCCAGCGGATTGGGCTTACCTGGGGCCAACGTCCTGACTTTC. V gene TRBV7-2 combines with J gene TRBJ2-6; D is unclear. Germline CDR1 is SGHTA and CDR2 is FQGNSA. V was clipped by 8 bases and J by 2 bases, with 13 bases between them. The CDR3 has 15 amino acids.

V and J are TRBV28 and TRBJ1-2; no firm D call. The germline gives CDR1 MDHEN, CDR2 SYDVKM. The CDR3 runs 15 residues. Trimming shortened V by 6 bases and J by 2 bases, and 16 bases separated the two germline ends. The CDR3 bases are TGTGCCAGCAGCACCTTCTGGGGAAAAAACTATGGCTACACCTTC. It encodes CASSTFWGKNYGYTF.

This clonotype was observed at least ten times. Sequence at one end of the junction differs from germline and may be a read error. The genes are TRBV12-3 or TRBV12-4 and TRBJ2-1, with a tentative D call TRBD2 (6 bases). The CDR3 is made up of 12 amino acids. CDR3 sequence reads: CASSLGGNEQFF. For the CDR3, the DNA is TGTGCCAGCAGCTTAGGAGGGAATGAGCAGTTCTTC.

V gene TRBV20-1 combines with J gene TRBJ1-5; D is perhaps TRBD1 (5 bases). This CDR3 is 14 amino acids long. Germline values: CDR1 DFQATT, CDR2 SNEGSKA (reference sequence). Trimming cost V 6 bases and J 5 bases, with 17 bases left between them. CDR3 nucleotides: TGCAGTGCCCCGTGGCAGGGTTGGGATCAGCCCCAGCATTTT. As protein: CSAPWQGWDQPQHF.

The chain combines TRBV7-2 with TRBJ2-3; 8 bases are a match to TRBD1. Germline assignment: CDR1 SGHTA and CDR2 FQGNSA. V dropped 1 base and J dropped 4; count of bases not matched to a gene: 7. CDR3 length equals 16 residues. Here the CDR3 reads CASSLVPGGAADTQYF. The DNA of the CDR3 is TGTGCCAGCAGCTTAGTTCCAGGGGGCGCGGCAGATACGCAGTATTTT.

This clonotype was seen a handful of times. This chain connects TRBV28 to TRBJ2-5; 11 nucleotides agree with TRBD2. CDR1 MDHEN and CDR2 SYDVKM come from the germline V gene. J was trimmed by 9 bases and V by 6 bases; bases with no gene match: 12. The CDR3 runs to 15 residues. The CDR3 nucleotides read TGTGCCAGCAGCCTCCCAGTAGCGGGAGGGGAGGCCCAGTACTTC. Encoded protein: CASSLPVAGGEAQYF.

The J gene is TRBJ2-1, the V gene TRBV7-2, with a weak D call TRBD1 (6 bases). This CDR3 spans 14 amino acids. V was pared by 1 base and J by 10 bases, with 14 bases between. Germline V lookup: CDR1 SGHTA, CDR2 FQGNSA. CDR3 protein: CASSLGTGIREQFF. Written as DNA, the CDR3 is TGTGCCAGCAGCTTAGGAACAGGGATCCGCGAGCAGTTCTTC.

This clonotype was detected ten times or more. The rearrangement uses TRBV7-2 and TRBJ2-2; D remains unclear. Germline V gene data show CDR1 as SGHTA and CDR2 as FQGNSA. This CDR3 contains 15 residues. The V gene lost 2 bases and the J gene lost 1 base, with 8 bases spanning the gap. CDR3 protein: CASSLFNQNTGELFF. The CDR3 DNA reads as TGTGCCAGCAGCTTATTTAACCAGAACACCGGGGAGCTGTTTTTT.